These 21 T cell receptor beta chains were all obtained from the same sample, sequenced in a study of T cells in localized non-small cell lung cancer. The method was immunoSEQ multiplex PCR; TCRdb's version includes in-frame clones alone and lacks a portion of them. The data show approximately 100,000 clones, with roughly 93% seen just once and approximately 4% held by the top ten. The sample was PBMCs, taken before any cancer treatment. The receptors shown here come from a woman aged 40-70 years with stage II squamous cell lung carcinoma.

This clone was found a few times. The V call is TRBV28, the J call TRBJ2-1, with D perhaps TRBD2 (6 bases). The germline V gene encodes CDR1 MDHEN and CDR2 SYDVKM. This CDR3 is built from 17 residues. V was trimmed by 6 bases and J by 3 bases, leaving 21 bases between them. CDR3 nucleotide sequence: TGTGCCAGCAGGTCCCGTGAGTATGGCGGGGACTACAATGAGCAGTTCTTC. As protein: CASRSREYGGDYNEQFF.

This clone has just a few counts. CDR3 protein: CASSSGGDRRILGYTF. The CDR3 coding sequence is TGCGCCAGCAGCTCTGGTGGGGACAGAAGGATTCTTGGCTACACCTTC. This chain links TRBV5-1 with TRBJ1-2; 7 bases fit TRBD1. Germline-derived CDR1 and CDR2 are SGHRS and YFSETQ. V shed 3 bases and J 7 bases; nucleotides not matched to a gene: 15. There are 16 residues in the CDR3.

This rearrangement joins TRBV10-2 to TRBJ1-5; D call uncertain. Per the germline V gene, CDR1 is WSHSY and CDR2 is SAAADI. Trimming stripped 2 bases from V and 3 bases from J, with 20 bases between. The CDR3 is 18 residues long. CDR3 loop: CASSETEESRFPNQPQHF. CDR3 nucleotide sequence: TGCGCCAGCAGTGAGACCGAGGAAAGCCGGTTCCCCAATCAGCCCCAGCATTTT.

The chain joins TRBV27 to TRBJ1-2; TRBD1 is a possible D gene (5 bases). Trimming cost V 8 bases and J 2 bases, with 12 bases left between them. Germline V CDR1 and CDR2: MNHEY, SMNVEV (reference sequence). The CDR3 sequence is 13 residues long. For the CDR3, the DNA is TGTGCCAGCCGTCGGGGGGACAACTATGGCTACACCTTC. It codes for CASRRGDNYGYTF.

The chain is built from TRBV5-4 and TRBJ2-1, with TRBD2 matching 15 bases. J gave up 9 bases and V 3 bases, and 7 bases lay outside the gene matches. CDR3 length: 16 amino acids. Germline V gives CDR1 SGHNT, CDR2 YYREEE (reference sequence). The CDR3 DNA follows: TGTGCCAGCAGCTCAGTATGGACTAGCGGGAGGGCTGAGCAGTTCTTC. Its protein product is CASSSVWTSGRAEQFF.

This chain uses TRBV5-6 with TRBJ2-7; 7 bases are a match to TRBD1. Per germline, CDR1 SGHDT and CDR2 YYEEEE. This CDR3 has 14 amino acids. Unmatched junction bases numbered 6, after V lost 5 bases and J lost 1 base. The CDR3 DNA follows: TGTGCCAGCAGGCCGACAGGGAGATCCTACGAGCAGTACTTC. It codes for CASRPTGRSYEQYF.

Within the sample, this clone is medium-sized. V is TRBV11-2 and J is TRBJ2-7; 7 bases map to TRBD2. CDR1 and CDR2 from the germline V gene are SGHAT and FQNNGV. This CDR3 has 13 amino acids. V lost 4 bases to trimming and J lost 2 bases; unmatched junction nucleotides: 2. CDR3 DNA sequence: TGTGCCAGCAGCTCGGGACTACCCTACGAGCAGTACTTC. It is translated as CASSSGLPYEQYF.

The genes are TRBV19 and TRBJ1-2; TRBD1 matches 9 bases. This CDR3 region has 13 residues. V was clipped by 5 bases and J by 6 bases; unmatched bases: 4. Per the germline V gene, CDR1 is LNHDA and CDR2 is SQIVND (reference sequence). This chain's CDR3 is CASSFTGGDGYTF. The CDR3 DNA sequence: TGTGCCAGTAGTTTTACAGGGGGCGATGGCTACACCTTC. The entire variable domain, with the rest obtained from reference TRBV19 and TRBJ1-2, is as follows: DGGITQSPKYLFRKEGQNVTLSCEQNLNHDAMYWYRQDPGQGLRLIYYSQIVNDFQKGDIAEGYSVSREKKESFPLTVTSAQKNPTAFYLCASSFTGGDGYTFGSGTRLTVV.

V and J are TRBV19 and TRBJ2-1; 13 bases match TRBD2. The germline CDR1 and CDR2 sequences are LNHDA and SQIVND (reference sequence). With V trimmed by 6 bases and J by 8 bases, 7 bases remained unmatched. The CDR3 is made up of 15 amino acids. CDR3 loop: CASRTSGRPPHEQFF. CDR3 coding DNA: TGTGCCAGTAGGACTAGCGGGAGGCCCCCCCATGAGCAGTTCTTC.

This chain links TRBV15 with TRBJ1-1; D is undetermined. Germline-derived CDR1 and CDR2 are LNHNV and YYDKDF (reference sequence). With 0 bases removed from V and 6 bases from J, the gap between germline ends came to 2 bases. The CDR3 runs 11 residues. The CDR3 region is CATSREAEAFF. CDR3 DNA: TGTGCCACCAGCAGAGAGGCTGAAGCTTTCTTT.

V and J are TRBV7-6 and TRBJ2-7; TRBD2 matches 9 bases. This CDR3 region has 16 residues. Germline V CDR1 and CDR2: SGHVS, FNYEAQ. After removal of 1 base from V and 0 bases from J, the junction contained 4 bases not matched to a gene. In nucleotides, the CDR3 is TGTGCCAGCAGCTTAGGGCCAGCGGGGGGCTCCTACGAGCAGTACTTC. This gives the protein CASSLGPAGGSYEQYF.

The chain joins TRBV6-1 to TRBJ2-1; the match to TRBD2 covers 9 bases. This CDR3 contains 15 residues. V shed 0 bases, J shed 4 bases, and the junction held 1 base outside the gene matches. Germline V gene lookup returns CDR1 MNHNS and CDR2 SASEGT. The CDR3 is CASSEASGGYNEQFF. Here the CDR3 DNA reads TGTGCCAGCAGTGAAGCTAGCGGGGGATACAATGAGCAGTTCTTC.

This chain uses TRBV6-5 with TRBJ1-1; D might be TRBD1 (6 bases). The CDR3 consists of 12 residues. Germline assignment: CDR1 MNHEY and CDR2 SVGAGI. The V end lost 5 bases, the J end lost 11 bases, and 15 bases lay between the germline ends. As DNA, the CDR3 is TGTGCCAGCAGTACGGGACATGGCGAGGCTTTCTTT. Its translation: CASSTGHGEAFF.

The chain links TRBV5-1 to TRBJ1-1; D might be TRBD1 (6 bases). CDR1 and CDR2 from the germline V gene are SGHRS and YFSETQ. The CDR3 extends over 16 amino acids. Trimming removed 6 bases from V and 0 bases from J, with 18 bases in between. Written as DNA, the CDR3 is TGCGCCAGCACCAACAAAACAGGGCCTCTGAACACTGAAGCTTTCTTT. This codes for CASTNKTGPLNTEAFF.

The gene calls are TRBV4-1 and TRBJ2-1; tentative D call: TRBD2 (5 bases). V lost 4 bases, J lost 7 bases, and 17 bases lay in between. Germline V gene sequence: CDR1 MGHRA, CDR2 YSYEKL. The CDR3 is 15 amino acids. CDR3 sequence: CASSRIELSGNEQFF. CDR3 bases: TGCGCCAGCAGCCGAATTGAGCTCTCGGGGAATGAGCAGTTCTTC.

The chain couples TRBV11-2 to TRBJ2-7; possible D gene TRBD2, 6 bases. The CDR3 consists of 15 residues. CDR1 is SGHAT, CDR2 FQNNGV, per germline. Trimming left V 0 bases short and J 4 bases short, with 13 bases between. CDR3 DNA: TGTGCCAGCAGCTTAGATATCGGGACTTTATACGAGCAGTACTTC. Protein sequence: CASSLDIGTLYEQYF.

This clone was detected only once. The chain carries TRBV20-1 and TRBJ2-5, with 7 bases lining up with TRBD2. Looked up from germline, CDR1 is DFQATT and CDR2 is SNEGSKA (reference sequence). The V segment lost 5 bases and the J segment 5 bases; nucleotides outside the gene matches: 2. The length of the CDR3 is 11 residues. CDR3 sequence (DNA): TGCAGTGCTGGGCGGGGGGAGACCCAGTACTTC. It translates to CSAGRGETQYF.

The chain employs TRBV19 and TRBJ1-5; D perhaps matches TRBD1 (5 bases). V lost 5 bases to trimming and J lost 6 bases, with 17 bases between them. The CDR3 totals 15 residues. The germline gives CDR1 LNHDA, CDR2 SQIVND (reference sequence). The CDR3 coding sequence is TGTGCCAGTAGTCAAGGAAAGGGGTCGGGTCAGCCCCAGCATTTT. It specifies CASSQGKGSGQPQHF.

V and J are TRBV7-9 and TRBJ1-1; TRBD1 might be the D (5 bases). The CDR3 loop spans 14 amino acids. V gave up 4 bases and J gave up 8 bases, with 17 bases separating them. Germline values: CDR1 SEHNR, CDR2 FQNEAQ (reference sequence). CDR3 in amino acids: CASSYGTYDTEAFF. The CDR3 DNA sequence: TGTGCCAGCAGCTACGGGACGTATGATACCGAAGCTTTCTTT.

This chain connects TRBV28 to TRBJ2-2; no definite D call. Trimming took 2 bases from V and 2 from J, leaving 6 bases between them. The germline CDR1 and CDR2 sequences are MDHEN and SYDVKM. This CDR3 is built from 14 residues. The CDR3 loop is CASSLISNTGELFF. The CDR3 DNA reads as TGTGCCAGCAGTTTAATCTCAAACACCGGGGAGCTGTTTTTT.

Remarks on this clone: Other DNA sequences in the sample encode the same CDR3. The rearrangement joins TRBV5-4 to TRBJ2-7, with D uncertain. There are 12 residues in the CDR3. V lost 0 bases and J 6 bases, leaving 7 bases between the germline ends. Germline CDR1 reads SGHNT; CDR2 reads YYREEE (reference sequence). The DNA for the CDR3 is TGTGCCAGCAGCTTGGATGGGGTCGAGCAGTACTTC. This gives the protein CASSLDGVEQYF.